This T cell receptor (beta chain) comes out of a study of tumor and adjacent non-tumor tissue in lung cancer. Comment on this clonotype: Possible read error: a much larger clone is one base away.

This sample's RNA came from whole unsorted tissue. TCRbeta libraries were built with three rounds of nested PCR, modified from ARM-PCR. TCRdb passed the multiplex PCR reads through MiXCR, listing each CDR3 protein once. This table holds roughly 120,000 distinct CDR3 sequences, 75% found once. This CDR3 contains 15 residues. Trimming took 6 bases from V and 8 from J; bases not matched to a gene: 10. The TCR sequence derives from a woman between 55 and 75 years old with non-small cell lung cancer. Sequencing was carried out using lung tumor tissue. The genes are TRBV12-3 or TRBV12-4 and TRBJ1-2, with 12 nucleotides matching TRBD1. CDR3 loop: CASSPLGQGALGYTF. The CDR3 DNA sequence: TGTGCCAGCAGCCCGCTGGGACAGGGGGCTTTGGGCTACACCTTC.